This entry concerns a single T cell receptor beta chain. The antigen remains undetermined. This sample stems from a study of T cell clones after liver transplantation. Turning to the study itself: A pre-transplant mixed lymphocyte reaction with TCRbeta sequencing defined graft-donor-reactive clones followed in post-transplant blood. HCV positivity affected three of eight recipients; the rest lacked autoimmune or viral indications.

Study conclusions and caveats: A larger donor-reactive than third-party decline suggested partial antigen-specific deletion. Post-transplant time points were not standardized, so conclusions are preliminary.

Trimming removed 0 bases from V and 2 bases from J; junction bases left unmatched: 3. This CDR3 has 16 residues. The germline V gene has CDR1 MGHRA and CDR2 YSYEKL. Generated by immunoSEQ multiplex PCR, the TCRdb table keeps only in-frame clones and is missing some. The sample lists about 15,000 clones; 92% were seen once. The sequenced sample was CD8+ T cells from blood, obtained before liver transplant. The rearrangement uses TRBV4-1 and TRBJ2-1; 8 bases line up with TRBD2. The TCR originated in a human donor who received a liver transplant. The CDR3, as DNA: TGCGCCAGCAGCCAAGACCCGGGACTAGCCTACAATGAGCAGTTCTTC. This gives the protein CASSQDPGLAYNEQFF.